This TCR beta chain comes out of a study of blood T cell repertoires in COVID-19. For the study at large: The United States, Italy and Spain provided the acute and convalescent COVID-19 samples. T cells, B-cell-depleted T cells, or PBMCs supplied cDNA or gDNA.

Original analysis: Reference gene primer amplification in the assay estimated nucleated cell counts. Data came from immunoSEQ multiplex PCR; TCRdb stores just in-frame clones and leaves some out. D and trimming come from the DNA, and the V and J calls and clone size come from that table. The table has 100,000 or so clones, about 88% seen once. The source is a man aged 50-60 years with active or convalescent COVID-19. The sequenced sample was peripheral blood.

The CDR3 spells CASSENSGGDFEAFF. The CDR3 DNA follows: TGCGCCAGCAGTGAAAACTCTGGAGGGGATTTTGAAGCTTTCTTT. This sequence joins TRBV10-1 and TRBJ1-1; perhaps TRBD1 as D (5 bases). The CDR3 runs to 15 residues. V was clipped by 3 bases and J by 7 bases, with 18 bases between them. Germline V lookup: CDR1 WNHNN, CDR2 SYGVQD (reference sequence).